This T cell receptor beta chain was retrieved from a study of T-cell reconstitution after alpha-beta-depleted transplantation in children. This clonotype was seen a handful of times. Germline lookup yields CDR1 MGHDK and CDR2 SYGVNS. The CDR3 contains 14 residues. Deletions cut 2 bases from V and 9 bases from J, with 14 bases between. Unique molecular identifiers were built into the TCRbeta library. TCRdb re-called the PCR reads with MiXCR, one entry per CDR3 protein. This sample has some 530,000 distinct CDR3 sequences, with 12% found just once. The sample was PBMCs from the stem cell graft donor, taken from the stem cell graft. The chain couples TRBV25-1 to TRBJ2-1; D remains unclear. This receptor was obtained from a human donor who donated a stem cell graft to a child with combined immunodeficiency. The chain's CDR3 is CASSEGWGFGEQFF. The DNA for the CDR3 is TGTGCCAGCAGTGAAGGTTGGGGATTCGGTGAGCAGTTCTTC.